This is a list of T cell receptor beta chains from one sample in a study of cytomegalovirus exposure and HLA in healthy donors. The protocol was immunoSEQ multiplex PCR, while the TCRdb copy is restricted to in-frame clones and leaves out a portion. The data contain approximately 230,000 clones, more than 75% of them singletons. Sequencing was carried out using PBMCs. Receptors originate from a man younger than 35 in good health and CMV-seropositive. The conserved cysteine and the conserved F or W are not part of the CDR3 here. Each record gives: D gene, J gene, V gene, CDR3 protein. The D gene is left open where the match is weak.

.	TRBJ2-1	TRBV7-9	ASSLGMTSNEQF
.	TRBJ1-5	TRBV27	ASSLSTGSPQPQH
TRBD2	TRBJ2-3	TRBV6-1	ASSKLAGGTDTQY
.	TRBJ2-7	TRBV5-6	ASTPTSSYEQY
.	TRBJ2-2	TRBV5-1	ASSFGTANTGELF
.	TRBJ1-1	TRBV5-1	ASSLSNPAEAF
.	TRBJ2-7	TRBV7-8	ASSLGGGYEQY
.	TRBJ2-1	TRBV5-1	ASSLTGANSYNEQF
TRBD2	TRBJ2-7	TRBV11-2	ASTLAGGREQY
TRBD1	TRBJ1-2	TRBV2	ASSEGEGTGSLGDGYT
TRBD1	TRBJ2-7	TRBV16	ASSHGTGYEQY